The 30 T cell receptor beta chains below all came from one sample that was sequenced in a study of cytomegalovirus exposure and HLA in healthy donors. The PCR made use of 60 Vbeta and 13 Jbeta primers. The table came from immunoSEQ multiplex PCR; TCRdb's copy has only in-frame clones and leaves some out. The data show approximately 140,000 clones, 66% seen once. The sequencing sample was made of PBMCs. Receptors were obtained from a woman aged 60-75 years in good health and CMV-seronegative.

Here the CDR3 DNA reads TGTGCCAGCAGCTTAGCCGGGAACTCCTACGAGCAGTACTTC. It codes for CASSLAGNSYEQYF. V and J are TRBV7-2 and TRBJ2-7; D perhaps matches TRBD2 (5 bases). The CDR3 covers 14 residues. Germline CDR1 is SGHTA and CDR2 is FQGNSA. Trimming left V 0 bases short and J 0 bases short, with 6 bases between.

V is TRBV5-1 and J is TRBJ2-1; D perhaps matches TRBD1 (5 bases). Looked up from germline, CDR1 is SGHRS and CDR2 is YFSETQ. The CDR3 extends over 14 amino acids. V lost 0 bases and J 9 bases, leaving 13 bases between the germline ends. CDR3 region: CASSLAADRGEQFF. CDR3 nucleotide sequence: TGCGCCAGCAGCTTGGCCGCAGATAGGGGTGAGCAGTTCTTC.

The chain links TRBV9 to TRBJ1-2; D perhaps matches TRBD1 (5 bases). The CDR3 has 14 residues. Germline V lookup: CDR1 SGDLS, CDR2 YYNGEE. Trimming pared 4 bases from V and 7 bases from J, leaving 17 bases between. The CDR3 nucleotides read TGTGCCAGCAGCCCCCTTCAGGGTAAGGGTGGCTACACCTTC. This codes for CASSPLQGKGGYTF.

This chain uses TRBV28 with TRBJ1-2, with D tentatively TRBD1 (5 bases). CDR3 size: 13 residues. Germline lookup yields CDR1 MDHEN and CDR2 SYDVKM. V was pared by 10 bases and J by 4 bases, with 16 bases between. In DNA form, the CDR3 reads TGTGCCACCACCTGGGGGGTTGGCTATGGCTACACCTTC. Encoded protein: CATTWGVGYGYTF.

The chain combines TRBV18 with TRBJ1-1, with D possibly matching TRBD1 (5 bases). Germline V lookup: CDR1 KGHSH, CDR2 LQKENI. Trimming took off 6 bases at V and 5 bases at J, with 19 bases between the two ends. The CDR3 extends over 15 amino acids. CDR3 sequence reads: CASSLDQGVGTEAFF. The DNA for the CDR3 is TGTGCCAGCTCGTTGGATCAAGGGGTAGGGACTGAAGCTTTCTTT. The full variable domain, its missing parts supplied by reference TRBV18 and TRBJ1-1, is NAGVMQNPRHLVRRRGQEARLRCSPMKGHSHVYWYRQLPEEGLKFMVYLQKENIIDESGMPKERFSAEFPKEGPSILRIQQVVRGDSAAYFCASSLDQGVGTEAFFGQGTRLTVV.

This clone was seen a single time. This rearrangement joins TRBV19 to TRBJ2-2; the match to TRBD1 covers 7 bases. CDR3 length: 15 residues. The V gene end was trimmed by 6 bases and the J gene end by 4 bases; junction bases not matched to a gene: 8. Germline CDR1 and CDR2: LNHDA and SQIVND (reference sequence). As DNA, the CDR3 is TGTGCCAGTAGGTCGCAAGGGGGCCCCACCGGGGAGCTGTTTTTT. It is translated as CASRSQGGPTGELFF.

The chain links TRBV14 to TRBJ2-7, with 7 bases aligning to TRBD2. CDR3 length: 15 residues. In germline, CDR1 is SGHDN, CDR2 FVKESK. V lost 1 base and J lost 4; bases outside the gene matches: 7. CDR3 amino acids: CASSQVGRDYYEQYF. The DNA of the CDR3 is TGTGCCAGCAGCCAAGTGGGCAGGGACTATTACGAGCAGTACTTC.

The J gene is TRBJ2-3, the V gene TRBV7-2; 9 nucleotides agree with TRBD2. Germline V gene data show CDR1 as SGHTA and CDR2 as FQGNSA. This CDR3 comprises 15 residues. The ends lost 3 bases at V and 1 base at J; junction bases unmatched: 2. CDR3 nucleotides: TGTGCCAGCAGCTTGAGGACTAGCGGCACAGATACGCAGTATTTT. Its protein product is CASSLRTSGTDTQYF.

This clone was recorded a few times. This sequence joins TRBV2 and TRBJ2-7; TRBD1 matches 8 bases. V trimming: 8 bases; J trimming: 7 bases; junction bases outside the gene matches: 10. The length of the CDR3 is 13 residues. Germline CDR1 SNHLY, CDR2 FYNNEI. This chain's CDR3 is CASQGRGQVEQYF. DNA for the CDR3: TGTGCCAGCCAGGGCAGGGGGCAGGTTGAGCAGTACTTC.

This clone turned up a few times. The chain links TRBV6-5 to TRBJ1-1; TRBD1 agrees at 9 bases. V shed 8 bases, J shed 4 bases, and the junction held 8 bases outside the gene matches. The germline V gene encodes CDR1 MNHEY and CDR2 SVGAGI. The CDR3 is made up of 14 amino acids. The CDR3 DNA sequence: TGTGCCAGCTACCTGACAGGGGGGGTCACTGAAGCTTTCTTT. Its protein is CASYLTGGVTEAFF.

The chain is built from TRBV5-1 and TRBJ2-1; 9 positions agree with TRBD1. The CDR3 runs 16 residues. Germline V lookup: CDR1 SGHRS, CDR2 YFSETQ. J lost 3 bases, V lost 2 bases, and 6 bases had no gene match. CDR3 coding DNA: TGCGCCAGCAGCTTTGCGGGACAGGGACACTACAATGAGCAGTTCTTC. Its translation: CASSFAGQGHYNEQFF.

This chain uses TRBV5-6 with TRBJ1-2; tentatively, D is TRBD1 (5 bases). Trimming cost V 0 bases and J 4 bases, with 16 bases left between them. CDR3 length equals 16 residues. Germline V gene lookup returns CDR1 SGHDT and CDR2 YYEEEE. CDR3: CASSLGGGTDSYGYTF. The CDR3 DNA sequence: TGTGCCAGCAGCTTGGGTGGCGGCACAGACAGCTATGGCTACACCTTC. Full variable domain (remainder filled in from reference TRBV5-6 and TRBJ1-2): DAGVTQSPTHLIKTRGQQVTLRCSPKSGHDTVSWYQQALGQGPQFIFQYYEEEERQRGNFPDRFSGHQFPNYSSELNVNALLLGDSALYLCASSLGGGTDSYGYTFGSGTRLTVV.

The chain employs TRBV7-3 and TRBJ2-2, with 9 bases lining up with TRBD2. The CDR3 sequence is 16 residues long. Germline CDR1 reads SGHTA; CDR2 reads FQGTGA. V dropped 5 bases and J dropped 6; count of bases not matched to a gene: 10. The CDR3 is CASSPLRGRAPGELFF. Written as DNA, the CDR3 is TGTGCCAGCAGCCCGCTGCGCGGGAGGGCCCCCGGGGAGCTGTTTTTT.

J is TRBJ2-7 and V is TRBV4-1; tentative D call: TRBD1 (5 bases). The germline V gene has CDR1 MGHRA and CDR2 YSYEKL. This CDR3 contains 15 residues. V dropped 4 bases and J dropped 4 bases, with 17 bases sitting between them. CDR3 sequence reads: CASSLVSTGAYEQYF. The CDR3 DNA sequence: TGCGCCAGCAGCCTCGTGAGTACAGGAGCGTACGAGCAGTACTTC.

This clone was observed once. The chain couples TRBV28 to TRBJ2-7; possibly TRBD1 for D (6 bases). Trimming removed 2 bases from V and 6 bases from J, with 8 bases in between. The CDR3 extends over 12 amino acids. The germline V gene encodes CDR1 MDHEN and CDR2 SYDVKM. In DNA, the CDR3 is TGTGCCAGCAGTTTAAGGACAGCCGAGCAGTACTTC. This encodes CASSLRTAEQYF. Full variable domain (outside the CDR3, taken from reference TRBV28 and TRBJ2-7): DVKVTQSSRYLVKRTGEKVFLECVQDMDHENMFWYRQDPGLGLRLIYFSYDVKMKEKGDIPEGYSVSREKKERFSLILESASTNQTSMYLCASSLRTAEQYFGPGTRLTVT.

The chain employs TRBV10-3 and TRBJ1-1, with D unclear. Germline V lookup: CDR1 ENHRY, CDR2 SYGVKD. V was clipped by 7 bases and J by 1 base, with 10 bases between them. The CDR3 has 13 amino acids. This chain's CDR3 is CAIIGSWNTEAFF. The DNA for the CDR3 is TGTGCCATCATAGGGAGCTGGAACACTGAAGCTTTCTTT.

This clone was seen more than once but under ten times. The rearrangement links TRBV27 to TRBJ2-3, with D unclear. In germline, CDR1 is MNHEY, CDR2 SMNVEV (reference sequence). This CDR3 has 14 residues. V shed 4 bases and J shed 4 bases, with 12 bases lying between them. CDR3 region: CASSSPRVADTQYF. In nucleotides, the CDR3 is TGTGCCAGCAGTTCTCCCCGGGTAGCAGATACGCAGTATTTT.

This clone showed up just a few times. The rearrangement joins TRBV28 to TRBJ2-1; 10 bases are shared with TRBD1. This CDR3 has 17 residues. V lost 6 bases, J lost 11 bases, and 19 bases stayed unmatched. CDR1 and CDR2 (germline): MDHEN, SYDVKM. The CDR3 loop reads CASSAHPGQGTANQQFF. The CDR3 nucleotides read TGTGCCAGCAGCGCTCACCCGGGACAGGGGACGGCGAACCAGCAGTTCTTC. Variable domain in full (rest from reference TRBV28 and TRBJ2-1): DVKVTQSSRYLVKRTGEKVFLECVQDMDHENMFWYRQDPGLGLRLIYFSYDVKMKEKGDIPEGYSVSREKKERFSLILESASTNQTSMYLCASSAHPGQGTANQQFFGPGTRLTVL.

This sequence joins TRBV5-5 and TRBJ1-2, with TRBD1 as a possible D gene (5 bases). Trimming stripped 5 bases from V and 2 bases from J, with 16 bases between. The germline gives CDR1 SGHKS, CDR2 YYEKEE (reference sequence). The CDR3 is 15 amino acids. CDR3 coding DNA: TGTGCCAGCAGTCTAATCGCGGCAGGGAACTATGGCTACACCTTC. Translated, it gives CASSLIAAGNYGYTF.

This chain joins TRBV9 and TRBJ2-3; the D gene is possibly TRBD2 (7 bases). Deletions cut 0 bases from V and 4 bases from J, with 12 bases between. The germline gives CDR1 SGDLS, CDR2 YYNGEE. CDR3 length: 15 residues. CDR3 protein: CASSVGGGAADTQYF. The CDR3 nucleotides read TGTGCCAGCAGCGTAGGTGGGGGGGCGGCAGATACGCAGTATTTT.

This sequence joins TRBV7-8 and TRBJ2-1; D remains ambiguous. In germline, CDR1 is SGHVS, CDR2 FQNEAQ. This CDR3 region has 13 residues. V gave up 5 bases and J gave up 5 bases, with 10 bases separating them. The CDR3 reads CASSTPVDNEQFF. CDR3 sequence (DNA): TGTGCCAGCAGCACGCCTGTAGACAATGAGCAGTTCTTC.

This chain uses TRBV6-5 with TRBJ1-2; TRBD1 matches 7 bases. The V gene's germline CDR1 is MNHEY and CDR2 SVGAGI. This CDR3 region has 14 residues. J lost 4 bases, V lost 6 bases, and 8 bases had no gene match. DNA for the CDR3: TGTGCCAGCAGCCCAGGGGGACCAACCTATGGCTACACCTTC. It encodes CASSPGGPTYGYTF.

The CDR3 here is CASSPGGKVAVNYEQYF. The CDR3 region has the DNA TGTGCCAGTAGTCCCGGAGGGAAGGTTGCGGTAAACTACGAGCAGTACTTC. This rearrangement joins TRBV19 to TRBJ2-7; perhaps TRBD2 as D (6 bases). Between the trimmed V and J ends, which lost 5 bases and 3 bases, there was a span of 23 bases. The germline gives CDR1 LNHDA, CDR2 SQIVND (reference sequence). This CDR3 has 17 residues.

The chain carries TRBV9 and TRBJ1-1; D might be TRBD1 (5 bases). Germline V gene lookup returns CDR1 SGDLS and CDR2 YYNGEE. The V end was cut by 1 base, the J end by 3 bases, with 31 bases between. The CDR3 is 21 amino acids. This chain's CDR3 is CASSVQQTQGAGRRSHTEAFF. CDR3 coding DNA: TGTGCCAGCAGCGTACAGCAGACTCAGGGCGCTGGGCGTAGGTCGCACACTGAAGCTTTCTTT.

V usage is TRBV9 and J usage is TRBJ2-5; TRBD2 aligns across 14 bases. The germline V gene encodes CDR1 SGDLS and CDR2 YYNGEE. Trimming at V came to 4 bases and at J to 5 bases, leaving 10 bases not matched to a gene. The CDR3 has 17 amino acids. As DNA, the CDR3 is TGTGCCAGCAGCCCCCGGGGGACTAGCGGGAGTTATGAGACCCAGTACTTC. This sequence encodes CASSPRGTSGSYETQYF. Complete variable domain (other parts from reference TRBV9 and TRBJ2-5): DSGVTQTPKHLITATGQRVTLRCSPRSGDLSVYWYQQSLDQGLQFLIQYYNGEERAKGNILERFSAQQFPDLHSELNLSSLELGDSALYFCASSPRGTSGSYETQYFGPGTRLLVL.

The chain joins TRBV19 to TRBJ2-5, with D possibly being TRBD2 (5 bases). Trimming stripped 1 base from V and 5 bases from J, with 5 bases between. CDR1 and CDR2 from the germline V gene are LNHDA and SQIVND (reference sequence). The CDR3 runs 12 residues. CDR3: CASSIAGETQYF. The CDR3 nucleotides are TGTGCCAGTAGTATAGCGGGGGAGACCCAGTACTTC.

In its sample, this clone was seen a few times. The identical CDR3 is also encoded by other nucleotide sequences in the sample. This chain uses TRBV20-1 with TRBJ2-3; no reliable D call. V lost 5 bases to trimming and J lost 6 bases, with 9 bases between them. Germline V gene data show CDR1 as DFQATT and CDR2 as SNEGSKA (reference sequence). The CDR3 runs to 11 residues. The CDR3 DNA reads as TGCAGTGCTCCCTTTCCGGATACGCAGTATTTT. Its protein product is CSAPFPDTQYF.

V usage is TRBV27 and J usage is TRBJ1-1; D is unresolved. CDR3 length: 15 amino acids. Germline V gene data show CDR1 as MNHEY and CDR2 as SMNVEV (reference sequence). The germline V and J ends were trimmed by 0 bases and 2 bases, with 10 bases remaining between them. The DNA of the CDR3 is TGTGCCAGCAGTTTATCCTTTACGGGAAACACTGAAGCTTTCTTT. Its translation: CASSLSFTGNTEAFF.

The genes are TRBV7-2 and TRBJ2-7, with 12 bases lining up with TRBD2. The CDR3 extends over 17 amino acids. With V trimmed by 0 bases and J by 2 bases, 5 bases remained unmatched. CDR1 is SGHTA, CDR2 FQGNSA, per germline. CDR3 sequence (DNA): TGTGCCAGCAGCTTAGCGTCTAGCGGGGGGGGAGCCTACGAGCAGTACTTC. Its translation: CASSLASSGGGAYEQYF.

The chain combines TRBV9 with TRBJ2-3; 8 bases match TRBD2. The CDR3 is 17 residues long. V was pared by 6 bases and J by 8 bases, with 20 bases of the junction left unmatched. The germline CDR1 and CDR2 sequences are SGDLS and YYNGEE. CDR3 in DNA: TGTGCCAGCACCACCACCGCGGCTAGCGGGCCGGCGGGTACGCAGTATTTT. Translation gives CASTTTAASGPAGTQYF.